What follows are 32 T cell receptor beta chains derived from one specimen sequenced in a study of cytomegalovirus exposure and HLA in healthy donors. Primers: 60 Vbeta forward and 13 Jbeta reverse. Clones were sequenced by immunoSEQ multiplex PCR, and TCRdb holds only the in-frame ones, with some missing. In the table there are around 41,000 clones, 51% of which are singletons. The specimen was PBMCs. These TCRs come from a man between 60 and 70 years old in good health and CMV-seronegative.

V gene TRBV18 combines with J gene TRBJ1-2; perhaps TRBD1 as D (6 bases). The germline V gene has CDR1 KGHSH and CDR2 LQKENI. The CDR3 extends over 15 amino acids. Trimming shortened V by 2 bases and J by 1 base, and 11 bases separated the two germline ends. CDR3 bases: TGTGCCAGCTCACCAAAGACAGGACATAACTATGGCTACACCTTC. This codes for CASSPKTGHNYGYTF.

The chain uses TRBV5-5 and TRBJ1-1; unclear D gene. CDR3 size: 16 residues. Germline lookup yields CDR1 SGHKS and CDR2 YYEKEE (reference sequence). The ends were cut back, 0 bases at V and 3 bases at J, with 15 bases in the middle. This CDR3 reads CASSLAARPTDTEAFF. The CDR3 DNA follows: TGTGCCAGCAGCTTGGCCGCTAGGCCTACCGACACTGAAGCTTTCTTT. Combining the CDR3 with reference TRBV5-5 and TRBJ1-1 gives the whole variable domain DAGVTQSPTHLIKTRGQQVTLRCSPISGHKSVSWYQQVLGQGPQFIFQYYEKEERGRGNFPDRFSARQFPNYSSELNVNALLLGDSALYLCASSLAARPTDTEAFFGQGTRLTVV.

This chain joins TRBV27 and TRBJ2-7, with 7 bases that match TRBD1. J was trimmed by 8 bases and V by 5 bases; bases with no gene match: 12. The CDR3 runs to 14 residues. Germline V lookup: CDR1 MNHEY, CDR2 SMNVEV (reference sequence). The CDR3 bases are TGTGCCAGCAGTCGTACCGGGACAGCTACGAAGCAGTACTTC. Amino acids: CASSRTGTATKQYF.

V and J are TRBV29-1 and TRBJ2-7, with no clear D. The CDR3 length is 11 residues. The V and J ends lost 6 bases and 0 bases respectively, with 6 bases between them. Germline values: CDR1 SQVTM, CDR2 ANQGSEA. In DNA, the CDR3 is TGCAGCGTCGCCAGCTCCTACGAGCAGTACTTC. Its translation: CSVASSYEQYF.

Only a few counts were recorded for this clone. V gene TRBV5-1 combines with J gene TRBJ1-1; perhaps TRBD1 as D (6 bases). V lost 4 bases and J lost 5, with 18 bases in between. Germline values: CDR1 SGHRS, CDR2 YFSETQ. The CDR3 runs to 15 residues. CDR3 sequence: CASSGDKGLGTEAFF. The CDR3 nucleotides are TGCGCCAGCAGCGGGGACAAGGGGTTAGGAACTGAAGCTTTCTTT.

The chain has TRBV5-1 and TRBJ2-7; perhaps TRBD2 as D (7 bases). From germline, CDR1 is SGHRS and CDR2 YFSETQ. The CDR3 is 15 residues long. V was cut by 0 bases and J by 2 bases, with 12 bases left in between. The CDR3 sequence: CASSLAAGAPYEQYF. In nucleotides, the CDR3 is TGCGCCAGCAGCTTGGCCGCGGGGGCCCCCTACGAGCAGTACTTC.

The gene calls are TRBV7-2 and TRBJ1-5; D not certain. CDR3 size: 15 residues. Deletions cut 5 bases from V and 0 bases from J, with 11 bases between. CDR1 SGHTA and CDR2 FQGNSA come from the germline V gene. The CDR3 loop reads CASSPSGFSNQPQHF. CDR3 DNA sequence: TGTGCCAGCAGCCCGAGCGGCTTTAGCAATCAGCCCCAGCATTTT.

This clone is classed as medium-sized. V usage is TRBV6-5 and J usage is TRBJ1-4; no definite D call. The CDR3 totals 14 residues. Germline V gene sequence: CDR1 MNHEY, CDR2 SVGAGI. V was shortened by 6 bases and J by 7 bases, with 15 bases between the two germline ends. Written as DNA, the CDR3 is TGTGCCAGCAGGAGAGGGAGTACCGTTGAAAAACTGTTTTTT. Amino acid sequence: CASRRGSTVEKLFF.

In this sample, this clone turned up a few times. The chain carries TRBV23-1 and TRBJ2-1, with 11 bases lining up with TRBD2. TRBV23-1 counts as an open reading frame of uncertain function. Trimming cost V 0 bases and J 7 bases; bases outside gene matches: 8. The CDR3 length is 17 residues. The CDR3 DNA reads TGCGCCAGCAGTCAATCGGGGACTAGCGGACGACCGAATGAGCAGTTCTTC. Its protein is CASSQSGTSGRPNEQFF.

The genes are TRBV10-1 and TRBJ1-2; 7 bases map to TRBD1. Germline CDR1 WNHNN, CDR2 SYGVQD (reference sequence). Trimming cost V 5 bases and J 4 bases; bases outside gene matches: 4. CDR3 length: 13 residues. DNA for the CDR3: TGCGCCAGCAGTTTCGACAGGGCCTATGGCTACACCTTC. It encodes CASSFDRAYGYTF.

In regard to this clone: Its ends do not fully match the called genes, so a read error is possible. The V call is TRBV29-1, the J call TRBJ2-3; D is perhaps TRBD1 (5 bases). The CDR3 totals 13 residues. CDR1 and CDR2 (germline): SQVTM, ANQGSEA. The CDR3 reads CSVEGASTDTQYF. DNA for the CDR3: TGCAGCGTAGAAGGGGCTAGCACAGATACGCAGTATTTT.

The V and J genes are TRBV7-2 and TRBJ1-1, with TRBD1 identical over 9 bases. The CDR3 consists of 15 residues. Trimming took 2 bases from V and 7 from J; bases not matched to a gene: 8. Per the germline V gene, CDR1 is SGHTA and CDR2 is FQGNSA. Here the CDR3 reads CASSLQGQGWNEAFF. The CDR3 nucleotides are TGTGCCAGCAGCTTACAGGGACAGGGTTGGAATGAAGCTTTCTTT.

This clone has just a few counts. The chain joins TRBV30 to TRBJ2-7, with 10 bases aligning to TRBD2. The germline V gene encodes CDR1 GTSNPN and CDR2 SVGIG (reference sequence). V lost 4 bases, J lost 1 base, and 4 bases stayed unmatched. CDR3 length: 14 residues. The CDR3, as DNA: TGTGCCTGGATGAGGACTAGCGGATCCTACGAGCAGTACTTC. Its protein is CAWMRTSGSYEQYF.

The genes are TRBV11-2 and TRBJ2-7, with 9 bases matching TRBD1. The ends lost 5 bases at V and 4 bases at J; junction bases unmatched: 9. Germline CDR1 is SGHAT and CDR2 is FQNNGV. This CDR3 is 15 amino acids long. The CDR3 nucleotides read TGTGCCAGCAGCGGTGCCGGGACAGGGCCATACGAGCAGTACTTC. It is translated as CASSGAGTGPYEQYF.

The chain links TRBV30 to TRBJ2-7; 7 positions match TRBD1. With V trimmed by 3 bases and J by 3 bases, 2 bases remained unmatched. Germline V gives CDR1 GTSNPN, CDR2 SVGIG (reference sequence). This CDR3 has 12 amino acids. The CDR3 region is CAWRDRNYEQYF. The CDR3, as DNA: TGTGCCTGGAGGGACAGGAACTACGAGCAGTACTTC. Full variable domain (rest looked up from reference TRBV30 and TRBJ2-7): SQTIHQWPATLVQPVGSPLSLECTVEGTSNPNLYWYRQAAGRGLQLLFYSVGIGQISSEVPQNLSASRPQDRQFILSSKKLLLSDSGFYLCAWRDRNYEQYFGPGTRLTVT.

This clone was detected only a few times. The J gene is TRBJ2-3, the V gene TRBV6-1, with D perhaps TRBD2 (5 bases). Looked up from germline, CDR1 is MNHNS and CDR2 is SASEGT. The V gene lost 8 bases and the J gene lost 12 bases, with 18 bases spanning the gap. The CDR3 covers 12 residues. The CDR3 DNA reads TGTGCCAGCGGGGAACGTGGGGAGACCCAGTATTTT. It encodes CASGERGETQYF.

This clone was observed a handful of times. The chain uses TRBV18 and TRBJ1-2, with a possible D match to TRBD1 (5 bases). V lost 3 bases to trimming and J lost 1 base, with 12 bases between them. The CDR3 extends over 15 amino acids. Germline V gives CDR1 KGHSH, CDR2 LQKENI. The CDR3 coding sequence is TGTGCCAGCTCACCGCAGGGTGTCGGTAACTATGGCTACACCTTC. This codes for CASSPQGVGNYGYTF.

The chain joins TRBV6-5 to TRBJ1-1; TRBD1 is a possible D gene (5 bases). CDR3 size: 15 residues. The V gene lost 7 bases and the J gene lost 0 bases, with 15 bases spanning the gap. Germline V gene data show CDR1 as MNHEY and CDR2 as SVGAGI. CDR3 DNA: TGTGCCAGCACCCCTCCAGGGCACATGAACACTGAAGCTTTCTTT. Protein: CASTPPGHMNTEAFF.

This chain joins TRBV7-2 and TRBJ1-1, with D maybe TRBD1 (6 bases). The CDR3 totals 14 residues. Trimming took 5 bases from V and 2 from J, leaving 12 bases between them. Looked up from germline, CDR1 is SGHTA and CDR2 is FQGNSA. CDR3 coding DNA: TGTGCCAGCAGCCCCAGGGGCGGAAACACTGAAGCTTTCTTT. Its protein product is CASSPRGGNTEAFF.

This clone occurred a few times. V and J are TRBV29-1 and TRBJ2-7; possibly TRBD2 for D (5 bases). This CDR3 is built from 13 residues. The V end lost 7 bases, the J end lost 6 bases, and 19 bases lay between the germline ends. Germline assignment: CDR1 SQVTM and CDR2 ANQGSEA. CDR3 in DNA: TGCAGCGGGGCGGTGGCGGGCGCCGGCGAGCAGTACTTC. The encoded protein is CSGAVAGAGEQYF.

The sample holds a few counts of this clone. This chain connects TRBV28 to TRBJ1-1; maybe TRBD1 (6 bases). This CDR3 has 14 residues. V lost 6 bases and J 6 bases, leaving 17 bases between the germline ends. Germline CDR1 reads MDHEN; CDR2 reads SYDVKM. In DNA form, the CDR3 reads TGTGCCAGCAGCAGAAACAGGGAAGGGCCTGAAGCTTTCTTT. Encoded protein: CASSRNREGPEAFF.

Comment on this clone: Different DNA sequences within this sample yield the same CDR3. V usage is TRBV19 and J usage is TRBJ1-1; 7 bases align to TRBD1. The ends lost 5 bases at V and 1 base at J; junction bases unmatched: 4. This CDR3 comprises 14 residues. Germline loops: CDR1 LNHDA, CDR2 SQIVND (reference sequence). The CDR3 spells CASSPGTANTEAFF. The CDR3 nucleotides are TGTGCCAGTAGTCCCGGGACAGCGAACACTGAAGCTTTCTTT.

The chain couples TRBV10-3 to TRBJ1-1, with D possibly matching TRBD1 (6 bases). Germline lookup yields CDR1 ENHRY and CDR2 SYGVKD. The CDR3 is 14 amino acids. The germline V and J ends were trimmed by 5 bases and 0 bases, with 10 bases remaining between them. The CDR3 DNA follows: TGTGCCATCAGTTTACAGGGAATGAACACTGAAGCTTTCTTT. Protein product: CAISLQGMNTEAFF.

This clone was detected a few times. The chain recombines TRBV2 with TRBJ1-1; weak D call: TRBD1 (6 bases). The germline V gene has CDR1 SNHLY and CDR2 FYNNEI. This CDR3 region has 13 residues. The V end lost 7 bases, the J end lost 2 bases, and 11 bases lay between the germline ends. CDR3 protein: CASNPDRNTEAFF. The CDR3 DNA is TGTGCCAGCAACCCGGACAGAAACACTGAAGCTTTCTTT.

The chain is built from TRBV6-5 and TRBJ2-2; no reliable D call. V was cut by 0 bases and J by 8 bases, with 7 bases left in between. CDR3 length: 13 residues. Per the germline V gene, CDR1 is MNHEY and CDR2 is SVGAGI. The CDR3 region has the DNA TGTGCCAGCAGTTACTCGCGGATAGGGGAGCTGTTTTTT. Translation gives CASSYSRIGELFF.

The rearrangement links TRBV5-8 to TRBJ2-2, with 11 bases that match TRBD2. J gave up 2 bases and V 4 bases, and 7 bases lay outside the gene matches. CDR3 length equals 17 residues. The germline CDR1 and CDR2 sequences are SGHTS and YDEGEE. The CDR3 DNA sequence: TGTGCCAGCAGCCGAACCGGGACTAGCGGAAACACCGGGGAGCTGTTTTTT. Amino acids: CASSRTGTSGNTGELFF.

V gene TRBV5-1 combines with J gene TRBJ2-7, with 9 bases fitting TRBD1. V lost 5 bases to trimming and J lost 6 bases; unmatched junction nucleotides: 6. Germline V CDR1 and CDR2: SGHRS, YFSETQ. The CDR3 has 13 residues. As DNA, the CDR3 is TGCGCCAGCAGTCAGAGGGACAGGGTCGAGCAGTACTTC. Encoded protein: CASSQRDRVEQYF.

The chain uses TRBV10-3 and TRBJ1-1; TRBD1 matches at 10 bases. The germline CDR1 and CDR2 sequences are ENHRY and SYGVKD. Losses at the gene ends were 9 bases for V and 1 base for J; bases not matched to a gene: 8. This CDR3 comprises 15 residues. The CDR3 DNA reads as TGTGCCATATCAGACAGGGGGCTACCGAACACTGAAGCTTTCTTT. Its translation is CAISDRGLPNTEAFF.

The V gene is TRBV7-9, the J gene TRBJ2-2; weak D call: TRBD2 (6 bases). Germline V gene data show CDR1 as SEHNR and CDR2 as FQNEAQ (reference sequence). The CDR3 runs 16 residues. Trimming cost V 6 bases and J 4 bases, with 18 bases left between them. This CDR3 is CASRRAGGPSTGELFF. As DNA, the CDR3 is TGTGCCAGCAGGAGGGCTGGAGGGCCTTCCACCGGGGAGCTGTTTTTT.

This clone appeared a few times. The V gene is TRBV30, the J gene TRBJ2-6; the match to TRBD1 covers 9 bases. CDR3 length: 16 amino acids. The J segment lost 3 bases and the V segment lost 2 bases, leaving 5 bases of the junction unmatched. CDR1 GTSNPN and CDR2 SVGIG come from the germline V gene (reference sequence). This chain's CDR3 is CAWSWTGDSGANVLTF. CDR3 nucleotides: TGTGCCTGGAGTTGGACAGGGGACAGTGGGGCCAACGTCCTGACTTTC.

The rearrangement joins TRBV10-2 to TRBJ1-1, with TRBD1 identical over 7 bases. The J segment lost 0 bases and the V segment lost 5 bases, leaving 9 bases of the junction unmatched. There are 16 residues in the CDR3. CDR1 and CDR2 from the germline V gene are WSHSY and SAAADI. The DNA of the CDR3 is TGCGCCAGCAGTTTCAACAGGGGCGTGATGAACACTGAAGCTTTCTTT. This sequence encodes CASSFNRGVMNTEAFF.

This chain joins TRBV2 and TRBJ2-7, with D hard to call. Between the trimmed V and J ends, which lost 4 bases and 2 bases, there was a span of 3 bases. The CDR3 has 11 residues. The V gene's germline CDR1 is SNHLY and CDR2 FYNNEI. The DNA for the CDR3 is TGTGCCAGCAGTGTAGCCTACGAGCAGTACTTC. As protein: CASSVAYEQYF.